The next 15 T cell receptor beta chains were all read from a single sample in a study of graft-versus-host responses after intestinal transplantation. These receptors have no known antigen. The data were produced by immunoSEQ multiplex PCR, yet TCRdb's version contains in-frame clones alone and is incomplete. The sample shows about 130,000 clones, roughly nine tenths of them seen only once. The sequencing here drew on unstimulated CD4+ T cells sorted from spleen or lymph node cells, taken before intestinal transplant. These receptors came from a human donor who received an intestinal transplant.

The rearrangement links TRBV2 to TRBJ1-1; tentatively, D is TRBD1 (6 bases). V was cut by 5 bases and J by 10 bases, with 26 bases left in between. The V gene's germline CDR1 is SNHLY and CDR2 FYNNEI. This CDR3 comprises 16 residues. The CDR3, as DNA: TGTGCCAGCAGTCTCCTCGTTGGGGGACACCAAGGTCCAGCTTTCTTT. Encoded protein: CASSLLVGGHQGPAFF.

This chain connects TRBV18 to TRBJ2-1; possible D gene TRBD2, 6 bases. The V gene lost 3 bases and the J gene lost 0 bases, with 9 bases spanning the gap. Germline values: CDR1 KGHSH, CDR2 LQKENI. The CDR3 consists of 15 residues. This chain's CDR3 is CASSPAGYSYNEQFF. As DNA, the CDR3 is TGTGCCAGCTCACCCGCGGGGTACTCCTACAATGAGCAGTTCTTC.

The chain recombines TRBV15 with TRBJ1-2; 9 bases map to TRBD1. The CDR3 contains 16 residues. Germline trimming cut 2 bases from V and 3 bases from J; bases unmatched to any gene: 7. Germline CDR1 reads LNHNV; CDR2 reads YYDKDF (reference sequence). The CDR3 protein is CATSRPDRGAYYGYTF. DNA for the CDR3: TGTGCCACCAGCAGACCGGACAGGGGAGCTTACTATGGCTACACCTTC.

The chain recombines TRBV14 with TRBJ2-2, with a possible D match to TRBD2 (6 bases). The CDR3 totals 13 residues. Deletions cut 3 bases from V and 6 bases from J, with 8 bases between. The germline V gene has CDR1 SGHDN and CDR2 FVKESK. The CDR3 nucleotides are TGTGCCAGCAGCCAGGAGGGGTCCGGGGAGCTGTTTTTT. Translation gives CASSQEGSGELFF.

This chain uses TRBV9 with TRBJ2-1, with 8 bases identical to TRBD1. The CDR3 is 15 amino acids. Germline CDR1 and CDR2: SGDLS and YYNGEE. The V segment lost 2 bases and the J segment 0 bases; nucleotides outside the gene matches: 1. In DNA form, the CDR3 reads TGTGCCAGCAGCGTCGGACAGGGCTCCTACAATGAGCAGTTCTTC. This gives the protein CASSVGQGSYNEQFF.

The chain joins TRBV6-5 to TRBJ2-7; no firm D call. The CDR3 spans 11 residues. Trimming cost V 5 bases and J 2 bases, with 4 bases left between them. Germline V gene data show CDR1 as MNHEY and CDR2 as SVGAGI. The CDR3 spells CASSGAYEQYF. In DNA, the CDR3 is TGTGCCAGCAGTGGGGCCTACGAGCAGTACTTC.

The CDR3 bases are TGTGCCAGCAGCCGGACCCTAGGGTTTAGCTATGGCTACACCTTC. Its translation: CASSRTLGFSYGYTF. V gene TRBV27 combines with J gene TRBJ1-2; D remains unclear. The CDR3 has 15 amino acids. V gave up 6 bases and J gave up 4 bases, with 18 bases separating them. Looked up from germline, CDR1 is MNHEY and CDR2 is SMNVEV (reference sequence).

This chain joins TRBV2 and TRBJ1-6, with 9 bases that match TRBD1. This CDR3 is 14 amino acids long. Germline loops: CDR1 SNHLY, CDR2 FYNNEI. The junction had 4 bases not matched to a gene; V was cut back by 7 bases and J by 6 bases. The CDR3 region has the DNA TGTGCCAGCACGGTGGGACAGGGTAATTCACCCCTCCACTTT. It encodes CASTVGQGNSPLHF.

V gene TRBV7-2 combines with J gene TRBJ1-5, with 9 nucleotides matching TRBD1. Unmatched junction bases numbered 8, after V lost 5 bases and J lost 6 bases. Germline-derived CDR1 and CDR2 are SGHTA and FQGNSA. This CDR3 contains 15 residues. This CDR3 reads CASSLPGQGGQPQHF. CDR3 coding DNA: TGTGCCAGCAGCCTACCGGGACAGGGCGGTCAGCCCCAGCATTTT.

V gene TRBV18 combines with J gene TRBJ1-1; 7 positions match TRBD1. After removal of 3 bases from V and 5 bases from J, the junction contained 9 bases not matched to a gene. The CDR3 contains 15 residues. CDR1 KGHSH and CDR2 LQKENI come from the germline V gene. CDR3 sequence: CASSPRPGGGTEAFF. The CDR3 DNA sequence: TGTGCCAGCTCACCGCGGCCAGGGGGGGGTACTGAAGCTTTCTTT.

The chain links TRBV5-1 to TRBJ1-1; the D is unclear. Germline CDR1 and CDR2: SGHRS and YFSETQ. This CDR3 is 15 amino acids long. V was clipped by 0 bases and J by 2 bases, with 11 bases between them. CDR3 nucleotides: TGCGCCAGCAGCTTGGACCCGGGGTACAACACTGAAGCTTTCTTT. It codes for CASSLDPGYNTEAFF.

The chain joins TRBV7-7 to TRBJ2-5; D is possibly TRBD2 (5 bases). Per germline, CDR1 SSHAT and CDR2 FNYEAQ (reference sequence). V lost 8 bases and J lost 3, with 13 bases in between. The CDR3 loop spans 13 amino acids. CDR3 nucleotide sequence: TGTGCCAGCGGGCCACTAGGGAAAGAGACCCAGTACTTC. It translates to CASGPLGKETQYF. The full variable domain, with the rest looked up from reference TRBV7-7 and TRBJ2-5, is GAGVSQSPRYKVTKRGQDVTLRCDPISSHATLYWYQQALGQGPEFLTYFNYEAQPDKSGLPSDRFSAERPEGSISTLTIQRTEQRDSAMYRCASGPLGKETQYFGPGTRLLVL.

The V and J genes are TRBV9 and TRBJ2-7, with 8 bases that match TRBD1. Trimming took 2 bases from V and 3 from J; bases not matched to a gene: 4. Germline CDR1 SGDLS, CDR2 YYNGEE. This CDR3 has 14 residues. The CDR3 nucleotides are TGTGCCAGCAGCGTCGGACAGGGTGTCTACGAGCAGTACTTC. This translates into CASSVGQGVYEQYF.

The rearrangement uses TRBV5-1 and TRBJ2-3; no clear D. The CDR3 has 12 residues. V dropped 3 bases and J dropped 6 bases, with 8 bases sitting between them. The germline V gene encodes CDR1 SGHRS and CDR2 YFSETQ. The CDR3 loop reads CASSSGRDTQYF. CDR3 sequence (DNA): TGCGCCAGCAGCTCCGGTCGGGATACGCAGTATTTT.

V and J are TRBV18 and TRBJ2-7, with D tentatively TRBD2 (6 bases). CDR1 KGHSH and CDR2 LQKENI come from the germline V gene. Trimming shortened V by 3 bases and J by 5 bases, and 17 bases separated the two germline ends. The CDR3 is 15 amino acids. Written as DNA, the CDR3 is TGTGCCAGCTCACCCCCGACCGCGGAGGGGAACGAGCAGTACTTC. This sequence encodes CASSPPTAEGNEQYF.